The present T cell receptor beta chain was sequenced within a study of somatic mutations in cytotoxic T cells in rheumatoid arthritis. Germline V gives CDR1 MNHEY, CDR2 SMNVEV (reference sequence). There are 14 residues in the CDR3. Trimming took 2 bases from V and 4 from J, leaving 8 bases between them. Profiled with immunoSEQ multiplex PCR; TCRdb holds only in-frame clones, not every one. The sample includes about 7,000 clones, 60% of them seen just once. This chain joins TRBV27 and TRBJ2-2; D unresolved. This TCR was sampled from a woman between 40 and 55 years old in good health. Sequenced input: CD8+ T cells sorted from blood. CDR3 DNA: TGTGCCAGCAGTTTAGGGCCTTCCACCGGGGAGCTGTTTTTT. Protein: CASSLGPSTGELFF.